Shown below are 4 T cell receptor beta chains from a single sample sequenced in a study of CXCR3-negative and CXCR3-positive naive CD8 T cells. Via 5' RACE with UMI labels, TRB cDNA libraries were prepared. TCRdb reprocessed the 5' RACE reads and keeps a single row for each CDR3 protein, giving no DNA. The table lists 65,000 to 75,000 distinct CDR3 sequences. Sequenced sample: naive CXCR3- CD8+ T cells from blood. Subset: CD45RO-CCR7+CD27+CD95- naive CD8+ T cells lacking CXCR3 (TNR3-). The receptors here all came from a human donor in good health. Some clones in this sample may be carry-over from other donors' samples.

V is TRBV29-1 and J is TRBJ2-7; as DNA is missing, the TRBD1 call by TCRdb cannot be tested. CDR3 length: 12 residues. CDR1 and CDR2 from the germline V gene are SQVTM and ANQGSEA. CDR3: CSVELGGYEQYF.

CDR3 residues: CASSLSVTEETQYF. The rearrangement joins TRBV7-9 to TRBJ2-5. The CDR3 sequence is 14 residues long. In germline, CDR1 is SEHNR, CDR2 FQNEAQ (reference sequence).

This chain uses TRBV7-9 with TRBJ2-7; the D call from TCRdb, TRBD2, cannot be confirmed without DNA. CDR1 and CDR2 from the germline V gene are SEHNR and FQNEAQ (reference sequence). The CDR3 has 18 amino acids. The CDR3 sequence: CASSRQSIMGLAGGEQYF.

This CDR3 reads CASSDRDLGQPQHF. V and J are TRBV9 and TRBJ1-5. Germline V gene sequence: CDR1 SGDLS, CDR2 YYNGEE. The CDR3 has 14 residues.